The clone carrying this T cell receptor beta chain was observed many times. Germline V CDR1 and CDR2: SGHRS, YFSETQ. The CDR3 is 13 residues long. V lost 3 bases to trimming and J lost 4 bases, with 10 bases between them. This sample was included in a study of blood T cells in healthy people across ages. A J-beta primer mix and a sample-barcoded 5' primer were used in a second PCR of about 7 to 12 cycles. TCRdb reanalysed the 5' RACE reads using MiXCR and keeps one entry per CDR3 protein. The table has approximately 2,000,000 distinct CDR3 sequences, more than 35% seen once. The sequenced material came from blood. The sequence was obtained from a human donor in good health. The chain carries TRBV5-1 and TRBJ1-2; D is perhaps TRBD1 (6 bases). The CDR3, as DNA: TGCGCCAGCAGCTACGGGACACTCTATGGCTACACCTTC. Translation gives CASSYGTLYGYTF. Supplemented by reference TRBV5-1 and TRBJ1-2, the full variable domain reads KAGVTQTPRYLIKTRGQQVTLSCSPISGHRSVSWYQQTPGQGLQFLFEYFSETQRNKGNFPGRFSGRQFSNSRSEMNVSTLELGDSALYLCASSYGTLYGYTFGSGTRLTVV.